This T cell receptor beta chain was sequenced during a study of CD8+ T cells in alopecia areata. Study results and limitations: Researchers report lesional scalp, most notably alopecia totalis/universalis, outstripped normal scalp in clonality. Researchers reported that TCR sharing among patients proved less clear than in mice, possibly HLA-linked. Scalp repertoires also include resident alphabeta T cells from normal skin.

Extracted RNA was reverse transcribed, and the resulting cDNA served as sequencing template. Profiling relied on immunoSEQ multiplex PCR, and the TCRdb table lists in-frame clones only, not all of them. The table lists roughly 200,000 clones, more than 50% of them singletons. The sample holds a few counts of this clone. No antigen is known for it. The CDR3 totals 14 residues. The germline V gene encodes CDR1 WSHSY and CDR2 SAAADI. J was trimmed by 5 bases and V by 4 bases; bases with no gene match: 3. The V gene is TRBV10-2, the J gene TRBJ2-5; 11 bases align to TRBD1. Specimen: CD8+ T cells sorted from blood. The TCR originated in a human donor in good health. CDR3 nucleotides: TGCGCCAGCAGTGGGACAGGGGGCCGGGAGACCCAGTACTTC. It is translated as CASSGTGGRETQYF.